This section outlines one T cell receptor (beta chain) sequence together with its context. Its target is not known. This specimen belongs to a study of T cell responses to AZD1222 COVID-19 vaccine. General study points: White British ancestry dominated among donors, who included more females, and clonal diversity was possibly underestimated. Regions left unmutated in variants are reportedly the target of nearly half of spike-specific TCRs.

Sequencing was performed with immunoSEQ multiplex PCR; in TCRdb, only in-frame clones are kept and a portion is missing. The sample consists of around 92,000 clones, approximately 90% of them appearing once. The input for sequencing was peripheral blood, taken on day 0 of AZD1222 vaccination. The clonotype originates from an adult in good health.

In DNA, the CDR3 is TGTGCCAGCAGCTTATACTTAACAGATACGCAGTATTTT. This encodes CASSLYLTDTQYF. The chain has TRBV11-2 and TRBJ2-3, with unresolved D. The CDR3 is 13 residues long. Germline assignment: CDR1 SGHAT and CDR2 FQNNGV. Trimming shortened V by 2 bases and J by 3 bases, and 6 bases separated the two germline ends.